This is a list of T cell receptor beta chains from one sample in a study of cytomegalovirus exposure and HLA in healthy donors. This table comes from immunoSEQ multiplex PCR, and its TCRdb copy is limited to in-frame clones, with some not included. The table has about 120,000 clones, roughly 82% seen once. The source material was PBMCs. The source is a man aged 18 to 29 in good health and CMV-seronegative. Each CDR3 is given with its conserved first and last residue. A D gene is named only where the DNA matches it firmly.

v_gene	j_gene	d_gene	CDR3nt	CDR3aa
TRBV15	TRBJ1-2	.	TGTGCCACCAGCAGAGATTTGGGGCAGGGGAGTGGCTACACCTTC	CATSRDLGQGSGYTF
TRBV7-2	TRBJ2-1	TRBD2	TGTGCCAGCAGCTTTCTCCCCGGGACTAGCGGGGGGCGTCAGTTCTTC	CASSFLPGTSGGRQFF
TRBV9	TRBJ2-1	TRBD1	TGTGCCAGCAGCCCAGGACCGACAGGGAGCTCCTACAATGAGCAGTTCTTC	CASSPGPTGSSYNEQFF
TRBV30	TRBJ1-5	TRBD1	TGTGCCTGGAGTCCCCAGGGGGCAGGGCGCAATCAGCCCCAGCATTTT	CAWSPQGAGRNQPQHF
TRBV27	TRBJ2-7	TRBD1	TGTGCCAGCAGTTCAAAGTTTGGCAGGGGGCCCTTCGAGCAGTACTTC	CASSSKFGRGPFEQYF
TRBV6-5	TRBJ1-3	TRBD1	TGTGCCAGCAGGCCTCTGACAGGGACTGGAAACACCATATATTTT	CASRPLTGTGNTIYF
TRBV5-1	TRBJ2-2	.	TGCGCCAGCAGCTTGGGTTCTCGGTCAAGCTCGGGGGAGCTGTTTTTT	CASSLGSRSSSGELFF
TRBV6-1	TRBJ2-6	.	TGTGCCAGCAGTGAAGCGGCGCAGGGCGGGGCCAACGTCCTGACTTTC	CASSEAAQGGANVLTF
TRBV30	TRBJ2-1	TRBD1	TGTGCCTGGAACCCAGGACAGGGTAATAGGGATGAGCAGTTCTTC	CAWNPGQGNRDEQFF
TRBV19	TRBJ2-1	TRBD2	TGTGCCAGTAGTATAGAAGGCGTGAGTAGCGGGAGTGGGTACTACAATGAGCAGTTCTTC	CASSIEGVSSGSGYYNEQFF